A selection of T cell receptor beta chains follows, all from one sample in a study of cytomegalovirus exposure and HLA in healthy donors. Sequenced by immunoSEQ multiplex PCR; TCRdb stores in-frame clones only, minus some. The sample shows 150,000 to 200,000 clones, around 77% of them seen only once. Material for sequencing was PBMCs. These receptors came from a woman aged 25 to 39 in good health and CMV-seronegative. CDR3s include the opening cysteine and the closing phenylalanine or tryptophan. The D gene is left open where the match is weak. Not every row has a clone size; where given, it reads once, few, many or a size class.

abundance: .; d_gene: .; v_gene: TRBV6-6; j_gene: TRBJ1-3; CDR3nt: TGTGCCAGCAGCCCTTTAGGAAACACCATATATTTT; CDR3aa: CASSPLGNTIYF
abundance: .; d_gene: .; v_gene: TRBV7-6; j_gene: TRBJ1-5; CDR3nt: TGTGCCAGCAGCTCGCAGGGATGGAATCAGCCCCAGCATTTT; CDR3aa: CASSSQGWNQPQHF
abundance: once; d_gene: .; v_gene: TRBV11-3; j_gene: TRBJ2-1; CDR3nt: TGTGCCAGCAGCTTAGTGGCCCGTGAGCAGTTCTTC; CDR3aa: CASSLVAREQFF
abundance: .; d_gene: .; v_gene: TRBV5-1; j_gene: TRBJ2-7; CDR3nt: TGCGCCAGCAGCTTGGCCGGTCGGGGGTACGAGCAGTACTTC; CDR3aa: CASSLAGRGYEQYF
abundance: .; d_gene: .; v_gene: TRBV4-2; j_gene: TRBJ1-6; CDR3nt: TGTGCCAGCAGCCAAGAAAGGGGAGGAAATTCACCCCTCCACTTT; CDR3aa: CASSQERGGNSPLHF
abundance: .; d_gene: .; v_gene: TRBV5-1; j_gene: TRBJ1-5; CDR3nt: TGCGCCAGCAGACATGACGGGTCAGATCAGCCCCAGCATTTT; CDR3aa: CASRHDGSDQPQHF
abundance: .; d_gene: .; v_gene: TRBV28; j_gene: TRBJ1-1; CDR3nt: TGTGCCAGCAGCCTAGAAGAAGGGGTGAGAGATATGAACACTGAAGCTTTCTTT; CDR3aa: CASSLEEGVRDMNTEAFF
abundance: once; d_gene: TRBD2; v_gene: TRBV5-1; j_gene: TRBJ2-3; CDR3nt: TGCGCCAGCAGCTTGCGGGCGGGGGGCGGAGATACGCAGTATTTT; CDR3aa: CASSLRAGGGDTQYF
abundance: few; d_gene: TRBD1; v_gene: TRBV15; j_gene: TRBJ2-2; CDR3nt: TGTGCCACCGGGACAGGCCCCACCGGGGAGCTGTTTTTT; CDR3aa: CATGTGPTGELFF
abundance: .; d_gene: TRBD1; v_gene: TRBV6-6; j_gene: TRBJ2-7; CDR3nt: TGTGCCAGCAGGGGACAGGGAGGACCCTACGAGCAGTACTTC; CDR3aa: CASRGQGGPYEQYF
abundance: .; d_gene: .; v_gene: TRBV7-8; j_gene: TRBJ1-3; CDR3nt: TGTGCCAGCAGCTTAGGAGGGGACAACTCTCTGGTGCGCGGAAACACCATATATTTT; CDR3aa: CASSLGGDNSLVRGNTIYF
abundance: .; d_gene: .; v_gene: TRBV2; j_gene: TRBJ2-3; CDR3nt: TGTGCCAGCAGTAATGGACAGTTTGGTTTTATTACGCAGTATTTT; CDR3aa: CASSNGQFGFITQYF
abundance: .; d_gene: .; v_gene: TRBV10-3; j_gene: TRBJ2-6; CDR3nt: TGTGCCATCAGCCATAACTCTGGGGCCAACGGCCTGACTTTC; CDR3aa: CAISHNSGANGLTF
abundance: .; d_gene: TRBD1; v_gene: TRBV19; j_gene: TRBJ1-2; CDR3nt: TGTGCCAGTATCGACCGGCCCAGACAGGGGGAGAGATATGGCTACACCTTC; CDR3aa: CASIDRPRQGERYGYTF
abundance: .; d_gene: .; v_gene: TRBV27; j_gene: TRBJ2-1; CDR3nt: TGTGCCAGCAGTTTAGGCTTACCCAGCTACAATGAGCAGTTCTTC; CDR3aa: CASSLGLPSYNEQFF
abundance: .; d_gene: TRBD1; v_gene: TRBV7-3; j_gene: TRBJ2-2; CDR3nt: TGTGCCAGCAGCTCTCAGGGGGCGCCTGGCACCGGGGAGCTGTTTTTT; CDR3aa: CASSSQGAPGTGELFF
abundance: .; d_gene: TRBD1; v_gene: TRBV7-2; j_gene: TRBJ1-1; CDR3nt: TGTGCCAGCAGCGGGGGGACAGGGTTGAACACTGAAGCTTTCTTT; CDR3aa: CASSGGTGLNTEAFF
abundance: .; d_gene: .; v_gene: TRBV6-5; j_gene: TRBJ2-1; CDR3nt: TGTGCCAGCAGTTGGAGTTCCTACAATGAGCAGTTCTTC; CDR3aa: CASSWSSYNEQFF
abundance: .; d_gene: TRBD2; v_gene: TRBV7-9; j_gene: TRBJ2-1; CDR3nt: TGTGCCAGCAACAGCGGGGGGGTCGACAATGAGCAGTTCTTC; CDR3aa: CASNSGGVDNEQFF
abundance: .; d_gene: TRBD2; v_gene: TRBV7-8; j_gene: TRBJ2-1; CDR3nt: TGTGCCAGCAGCCGGACTAGCGGGGACTACAATGAGCAGTTCTTC; CDR3aa: CASSRTSGDYNEQFF
abundance: .; d_gene: .; v_gene: TRBV5-3; j_gene: TRBJ1-5; CDR3nt: TGTGCCAGAAGCCCAACTGGGCGGGTAATCATAAATCAGCCCCAGCATTTT; CDR3aa: CARSPTGRVIINQPQHF
abundance: .; d_gene: .; v_gene: TRBV7-3; j_gene: TRBJ1-2; CDR3nt: TGTGCCAGCAGCTTAAATGGAGGATATGGCTACACCTTC; CDR3aa: CASSLNGGYGYTF
abundance: .; d_gene: .; v_gene: TRBV5-1; j_gene: TRBJ2-1; CDR3nt: TGCGCCAGCAGCCCCGAGTTTAGCTCCTACAATGAGCAGTTCTTC; CDR3aa: CASSPEFSSYNEQFF
abundance: once; d_gene: .; v_gene: TRBV18; j_gene: TRBJ1-1; CDR3nt: TGTGCCAGCTCACCAATACTGGGACATATGAACACTGAAGCTTTCTTT; CDR3aa: CASSPILGHMNTEAFF
abundance: .; d_gene: TRBD2; v_gene: TRBV2; j_gene: TRBJ2-2; CDR3nt: TGTGCCAGCAGTGAAGTAGCGGGGGGGCGGTACACCGGGGAGCTGTTTTTT; CDR3aa: CASSEVAGGRYTGELFF
abundance: .; d_gene: TRBD1; v_gene: TRBV7-2; j_gene: TRBJ1-1; CDR3nt: TGTGCCAGCAGCTTACAGGGGGCCGGAGGGTACACTGAAGCTTTCTTT; CDR3aa: CASSLQGAGGYTEAFF
abundance: .; d_gene: .; v_gene: TRBV5-1; j_gene: TRBJ1-1; CDR3nt: TGCGCCAGCAGCGGGGGGATGACGGAAGCTTTCTTT; CDR3aa: CASSGGMTEAFF
abundance: .; d_gene: .; v_gene: TRBV27; j_gene: TRBJ1-6; CDR3nt: TGTGCCAGCAGTTTAGAAGGGGATAATTCACCCCTCCACTTT; CDR3aa: CASSLEGDNSPLHF
abundance: .; d_gene: .; v_gene: TRBV19; j_gene: TRBJ1-4; CDR3nt: TGTGCCAGTAGTATCTTTCCCAGGAATGATGAAAAACTGTTTTTT; CDR3aa: CASSIFPRNDEKLFF
abundance: once; d_gene: .; v_gene: TRBV20-1; j_gene: TRBJ2-2; CDR3nt: TGCAGTGCGCCGCGGGCCGGGGAGCTGTTTTTT; CDR3aa: CSAPRAGELFF
abundance: few; d_gene: TRBD1; v_gene: TRBV20-1; j_gene: TRBJ2-1; CDR3nt: TGCAGTGGGGACAGGTACAATGAGCAGTTCTTC; CDR3aa: CSGDRYNEQFF
abundance: .; d_gene: TRBD1; v_gene: TRBV28; j_gene: TRBJ1-4; CDR3nt: TGTGCCAGCAGGACAGGGCATGAAAAACTGTTTTTT; CDR3aa: CASRTGHEKLFF
abundance: .; d_gene: .; v_gene: TRBV4-1; j_gene: TRBJ2-2; CDR3nt: TGCGCCAGCAGCCAAGGCAGGATAGAAACCGGGGAGCTGTTTTTT; CDR3aa: CASSQGRIETGELFF
abundance: .; d_gene: .; v_gene: TRBV5-5; j_gene: TRBJ1-1; CDR3nt: TGTGCCAGCAGCTTGATTTTCGGAGTTACTGAAGCTTTCTTT; CDR3aa: CASSLIFGVTEAFF
abundance: .; d_gene: TRBD1; v_gene: TRBV29-1; j_gene: TRBJ1-1; CDR3nt: TGCAGCGTTGAGACAGGGGGCAAGGGAGCTTTCTTT; CDR3aa: CSVETGGKGAFF
abundance: .; d_gene: .; v_gene: TRBV5-1; j_gene: TRBJ2-7; CDR3nt: TGCGCCAGCAGTCAAAGGACTGCTTCCTACGAGCAGTACTTC; CDR3aa: CASSQRTASYEQYF
abundance: few; d_gene: TRBD2; v_gene: TRBV7-9; j_gene: TRBJ2-7; CDR3nt: TGTGCCAGCAGCTTGGTACTAGCGGGGAGCTACGAGCAGTACTTC; CDR3aa: CASSLVLAGSYEQYF
abundance: .; d_gene: .; v_gene: TRBV28; j_gene: TRBJ1-1; CDR3nt: TGTGCCAGCAGTTTCGGGGCGGGGGCTGAAGCTTTCTTT; CDR3aa: CASSFGAGAEAFF
abundance: once; d_gene: .; v_gene: TRBV28; j_gene: TRBJ2-3; CDR3nt: TGTGCCAGCAGTTCCCGGGGGGCTAGCACAGATACGCAGTATTTT; CDR3aa: CASSSRGASTDTQYF
abundance: few; d_gene: TRBD1; v_gene: TRBV11-2; j_gene: TRBJ2-1; CDR3nt: TGTGCCAGCAGCTTAGATAGGGGGCAGAATGCCTACAATGAGCAGTTCTTC; CDR3aa: CASSLDRGQNAYNEQFF
abundance: .; d_gene: TRBD1; v_gene: TRBV29-1; j_gene: TRBJ1-5; CDR3nt: TGCAGCGTGGGACAGGGGGACAATCAGCCCCAGCATTTT; CDR3aa: CSVGQGDNQPQHF
abundance: .; d_gene: TRBD1; v_gene: TRBV5-1; j_gene: TRBJ1-2; CDR3nt: TGCGCCAGTCAGCAGGCAGGGGGGTCTTTCTATGGCTACACCTTC; CDR3aa: CASQQAGGSFYGYTF
abundance: .; d_gene: TRBD1; v_gene: TRBV4-2; j_gene: TRBJ1-5; CDR3nt: TGTGCCAGCAGCCTAGGGACAGGGTCAGTTGGTAGCAATCAGCCCCAGCATTTT; CDR3aa: CASSLGTGSVGSNQPQHF
abundance: .; d_gene: TRBD2; v_gene: TRBV14; j_gene: TRBJ2-7; CDR3nt: TGTGCCAGCAGCCAAGATCGCCTAGCGGGGACCCACTACGAGCAGTACTTC; CDR3aa: CASSQDRLAGTHYEQYF
abundance: .; d_gene: TRBD2; v_gene: TRBV5-4; j_gene: TRBJ2-7; CDR3nt: TGTGCCAGCAGCTTTGGAGGGACTAGCTCCTACGAGCAGTACTTC; CDR3aa: CASSFGGTSSYEQYF
abundance: few; d_gene: .; v_gene: TRBV6-1; j_gene: TRBJ2-6; CDR3nt: TGTGCCAGCAGTGAAGGGGGCGCTGGGGCCAACGTCCTGACTTTC; CDR3aa: CASSEGGAGANVLTF
abundance: .; d_gene: TRBD1; v_gene: TRBV5-5; j_gene: TRBJ1-2; CDR3nt: TGTGCCAGCAGCTTGGCCCCGGACAGGCTCGGCTACACCTTC; CDR3aa: CASSLAPDRLGYTF
abundance: .; d_gene: .; v_gene: TRBV5-6; j_gene: TRBJ2-1; CDR3nt: TGTGCCAGCAGCCTTGGACGGGGTGGGAATGAGCAGTTCTTC; CDR3aa: CASSLGRGGNEQFF
abundance: once; d_gene: .; v_gene: TRBV5-1; j_gene: TRBJ2-5; CDR3nt: TGCGCCAGCAGCTTGGCAGAGACAGGCGTAGGGACCCAGTACTTC; CDR3aa: CASSLAETGVGTQYF
abundance: .; d_gene: TRBD1; v_gene: TRBV10-3; j_gene: TRBJ2-7; CDR3nt: TGTGCCGGCGGACAGGGGCCACCCTACGAGCAGTACTTC; CDR3aa: CAGGQGPPYEQYF
abundance: .; d_gene: .; v_gene: TRBV30; j_gene: TRBJ1-2; CDR3nt: TGTGCCTGGAGTGAACAGGGCGGCTATGGCTACACCTTC; CDR3aa: CAWSEQGGYGYTF
abundance: .; d_gene: .; v_gene: TRBV29-1; j_gene: TRBJ1-5; CDR3nt: TGCAGCGTTGCTGTCAGGGATAGCAATCAGCCCCAGCATTTT; CDR3aa: CSVAVRDSNQPQHF
abundance: .; d_gene: .; v_gene: TRBV7-2; j_gene: TRBJ2-5; CDR3nt: TGTGCCAGCAGCTTTCAAACAGGGCAAGAGACCCAGTACTTC; CDR3aa: CASSFQTGQETQYF
abundance: once; d_gene: .; v_gene: TRBV6-9; j_gene: TRBJ1-1; CDR3nt: TGTGCCAGCAGTTATCAGCATAAGGGGCCCCGGGTGATGATGAACACTGAAGCTTTCTTT; CDR3aa: CASSYQHKGPRVMMNTEAFF